This T cell receptor (beta chain) was recovered during a study of technical replicates of blood from four donors. Some clones are missing from TCRdb's copy, which holds only in-frame ones; the method was immunoSEQ multiplex PCR. This table holds about 93,000 clones, around 95% found once. The source material was T cells isolated from PBMCs. The TCR sequence derives from a human donor in good health.

The chain's CDR3 is CASGRAEGSEAFF. The CDR3 region has the DNA TGTGCTAGTGGTCGCGCCGAGGGCAGTGAAGCTTTCTTT. The rearrangement uses TRBV12-5 and TRBJ1-1; D unclear. Germline values: CDR1 LGHNT, CDR2 FRNRAP. Trimming left V 5 bases short and J 7 bases short, with 14 bases between. This CDR3 spans 13 amino acids.